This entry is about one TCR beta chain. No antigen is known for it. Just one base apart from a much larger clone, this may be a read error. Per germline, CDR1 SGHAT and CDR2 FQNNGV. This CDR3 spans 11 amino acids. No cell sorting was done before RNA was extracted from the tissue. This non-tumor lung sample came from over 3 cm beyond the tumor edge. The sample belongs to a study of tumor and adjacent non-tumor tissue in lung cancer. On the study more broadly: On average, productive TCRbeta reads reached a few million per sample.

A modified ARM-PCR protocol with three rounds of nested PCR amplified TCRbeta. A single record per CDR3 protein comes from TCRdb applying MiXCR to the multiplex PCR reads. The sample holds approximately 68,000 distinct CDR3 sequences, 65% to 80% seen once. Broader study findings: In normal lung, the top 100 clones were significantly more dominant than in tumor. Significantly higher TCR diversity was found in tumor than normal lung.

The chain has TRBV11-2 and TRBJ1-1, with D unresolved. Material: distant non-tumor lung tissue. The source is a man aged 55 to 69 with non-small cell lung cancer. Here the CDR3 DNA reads TGTGCCACCAGCTTAGACACTGAAGCTTTCTTT. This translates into CATSLDTEAFF. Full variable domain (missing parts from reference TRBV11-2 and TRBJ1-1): EAGVAQSPRYKIIEKRQSVAFWCNPISGHATLYWYQQILGQGPKLLIQFQNNGVVDDSQLPKDRFSAERLKGVDSTLKIQPAKLEDSAVYLCATSLDTEAFFGQGTRLTVV.